Reported below is one TCR beta chain. What it binds is not known. Trimming took off 1 base at V and 6 bases at J, with 12 bases between the two ends. The CDR3 contains 14 residues. Germline loops: CDR1 SGHVS, CDR2 FNYEAQ. This sample is drawn from a study of beta chain features in type 1 diabetes. On the study more broadly: Over all samples combined, fewer than 140,000,000 sorted cells were examined. Study-wide results and limits: TCRB CDR3s from Type 1 diabetes patients were moderately but significantly shorter in all four CD4+ subsets. The similarity of naive, central memory and Treg TCRB repertoires appeared greater among patients than among healthy donors.

cDNA synthesis used the whole RNA isolate, giving expressed TCRB sequences. Profiling relied on immunoSEQ multiplex PCR, and the TCRdb table lists in-frame clones only, not all of them. The sample has hundreds of thousands of clones, around an eighth seen once; the top ten hold 0.04%. Sequencing was performed on naive CD4+ T cells from blood. This rearrangement joins TRBV7-6 to TRBJ2-5, with a weak D call TRBD2 (6 bases). The clonotype originates from a man younger than 30 with type 1 diabetes. The CDR3 is CASSLEGLPKTQYF. The CDR3 DNA sequence: TGTGCCAGCAGCTTAGAGGGACTCCCTAAGACCCAGTACTTC.